The rows below give T cell receptor beta chains drawn from one sample of a study of T-cell reconstitution after alpha-beta-depleted transplantation in children. TCRdb passed the PCR reads through MiXCR, listing each CDR3 protein once. The sample records roughly 300,000 distinct CDR3 sequences, roughly 9.5% being singletons. Sequenced material: PBMCs from the stem cell graft donor, taken from the stem cell graft. The receptors come from a human donor who donated a stem cell graft to a child with SCID. Both conserved end residues are part of each CDR3. Fields, in order: CDR3 DNA, CDR3 protein, J gene, V gene, clone size, D gene. The D gene is left open where the match is weak. Rows give clone size only sometimes, using once, few, many, or a class for an expanded clone.

TGTGCCAGCAGTTTCCGACAGGGGGCTCCTAGGGGCTACACCTTC	CASSFRQGAPRGYTF	TRBJ1-2	TRBV27	NA	TRBD1
TGCGCCAGCAGCCAGGCCGGGACAGGGTCGAACGAGCAGTACTTC	CASSQAGTGSNEQYF	TRBJ2-7	TRBV4-1	NA	TRBD1
TGCAGTGCTAGAGAACACAACGCCAAAAACATTCAGTACTTC	CSAREHNAKNIQYF	TRBJ2-4	TRBV20-1	many	NA
TGCAGTGCTAGCGGGGGGACAGAAAGCTCTGGCTACACCTTC	CSASGGTESSGYTF	TRBJ1-2	TRBV20-1	few	TRBD1
TGTGCCAGCAGCTTAATTGGGAAGAGCTCCTATAATTCACCCCTCCACTTT	CASSLIGKSSYNSPLHF	TRBJ1-6	TRBV7-8	few	NA
TGTGCCAGCAGCCAAGTCCGGATCGGGGCTCGGGGCTACACCTTC	CASSQVRIGARGYTF	TRBJ1-2	TRBV3-1	NA	NA
TGTGCCAGCTCACCATTGGCGGTAAACACCGGGGAGCTGTTTTTT	CASSPLAVNTGELFF	TRBJ2-2	TRBV18	few	NA
TGCAGCGTTGGGGCAGGGGTAGATGAAAAACTGTTTTTT	CSVGAGVDEKLFF	TRBJ1-4	TRBV29-1	few	NA
TGTGCCAGCAAAGACAGTTACAATGAGCAGTTCTTC	CASKDSYNEQFF	TRBJ2-1	TRBV2	many	NA
TGTGCCAGCTTCGATCGGCTTCTCTATGGCTACACCTTC	CASFDRLLYGYTF	TRBJ1-2	TRBV6-1	few	NA
TGCAGTGCTAGAACCCGGGGGTGGGGGAAAGAAGCCAATGAGCAGTTCTTC	CSARTRGWGKEANEQFF	TRBJ2-1	TRBV20-1	NA	NA
TGTGCCAGCAGCCCTTTCGGACAGGGGGCCAACGAGCAGTACTTC	CASSPFGQGANEQYF	TRBJ2-7	TRBV12-3/TRBV12-4	many	TRBD1
TGTGCCAGCTGCCAAGAGGTGACAGGGACAGATACGCAGTATTTT	CASCQEVTGTDTQYF	TRBJ2-3	TRBV3-1	NA	TRBD1
TGTGCCAGCTCACCACAAACAGGGATCTACGAGCAGTACTTC	CASSPQTGIYEQYF	TRBJ2-7	TRBV18	NA	NA
TGCAGTGCTCCCCCGACAGGGGAAGGCTACACCTTC	CSAPPTGEGYTF	TRBJ1-2	TRBV20-1	many	TRBD1
TGTGCCAGCAGAAAGACACTACAGGGGGTCAATGGCTACACCTTC	CASRKTLQGVNGYTF	TRBJ1-2	TRBV11-2	few	TRBD1
TGTGCCAGCAGCCAGGACTGGACCTACGAGCAGTACTTC	CASSQDWTYEQYF	TRBJ2-7	TRBV12-3/TRBV12-4	few	NA
TGTGCCAGCTCAACCAGGGCAGATACGCAGTATTTT	CASSTRADTQYF	TRBJ2-3	TRBV18	NA	NA
TGTGCCAGCAGAACCGACCTGGACTACCAAGAGACCCAGTACTTC	CASRTDLDYQETQYF	TRBJ2-5	TRBV6-1	few	NA
TGTGCCAGTACCTTACAGGGGGCGAACACTGAAGCTTTCTTT	CASTLQGANTEAFF	TRBJ1-1	TRBV12-3/TRBV12-4	many	TRBD1
TGTGCCAGCAGCCCTGGGACTAATACGCAGTATTTT	CASSPGTNTQYF	TRBJ2-3	TRBV12-3/TRBV12-4	few	TRBD2
TGCGCCAGCAGCTTCGGCGGTGATAACACTGAAGCTTTCTTT	CASSFGGDNTEAFF	TRBJ1-1	TRBV5-1	NA	NA
TGTGCCAGCATTATGGGGCGGTCTAACTATGGCTACACCTTC	CASIMGRSNYGYTF	TRBJ1-2	TRBV12-3/TRBV12-4	few	NA
TGTGCCAGCTCACCCACCGATCCATACACCTACGAGCAGTACTTC	CASSPTDPYTYEQYF	TRBJ2-7	TRBV18	few	NA
TGCGCCAGCAGCTTGTCTCTATCCAAAAACATTCAGTACTTC	CASSLSLSKNIQYF	TRBJ2-4	TRBV5-1	few	NA
TGTGCCAGCAGCGTAGAGCCCGCCGGGACTAGCGGGGGGGTGGCCGGGGAGCTGTTTTTT	CASSVEPAGTSGGVAGELFF	TRBJ2-2	TRBV9	few	TRBD2
TGCGCCAGCAGCCAAGGCGAGGGGGCTGGCAATCAGCCCCAGCATTTT	CASSQGEGAGNQPQHF	TRBJ1-5	TRBV4-1	NA	TRBD1
TGTGCCAGCAGTTACGGCTGGACAGCTAACACCGGGGAGCTGTTTTTT	CASSYGWTANTGELFF	TRBJ2-2	TRBV6-5	many	NA
TGTGCCAGCTGGGGGATCCAGGGAGGGCAAGAGACCCAGTACTTC	CASWGIQGGQETQYF	TRBJ2-5	TRBV2	few	TRBD2
TGTGCCAGCAGCGTAGGTACAGGCCGAATTCAGTACTTC	CASSVGTGRIQYF	TRBJ2-4	TRBV9	few	NA
TGTGCCAGCATCGGACAGGCTAACTCCTACAATGAGCAGTTCTTC	CASIGQANSYNEQFF	TRBJ2-1	TRBV12-3/TRBV12-4	many	TRBD1
TGCAGTGCTAGAGATCAAGGGGTGGGACAGTATAATTCACCCCTCCACTTT	CSARDQGVGQYNSPLHF	TRBJ1-6	TRBV20-1	NA	TRBD1
TGTGCCAGCAGCCTAAGGGGTCATGAGCAGTTCTTC	CASSLRGHEQFF	TRBJ2-1	TRBV7-3	few	NA
TGTGCCAGCAGTCTGGTAGCCATGAACACTGAAGCTTTCTTT	CASSLVAMNTEAFF	TRBJ1-1	TRBV6-1	NA	NA
TGTGCCAGCAGGCTCCGAGGGGGCGCGAACACCGGGGAGCTGTTTTTT	CASRLRGGANTGELFF	TRBJ2-2	TRBV6-2/TRBV6-3	NA	TRBD1
TGTGCCAGCACCCTGGGACCGGCCTACGAGCAGTACTTC	CASTLGPAYEQYF	TRBJ2-7	TRBV12-3/TRBV12-4	NA	NA
TGTGCCAGCAGCTCCGGGACAGGGGTGATGAACACTGAAGCTTTCTTT	CASSSGTGVMNTEAFF	TRBJ1-1	TRBV7-6	NA	TRBD1
TGCAGTGCTAGATCGTGGACTAGCGGGGGTTACGAGCAGTACTTC	CSARSWTSGGYEQYF	TRBJ2-7	TRBV20-1	few	TRBD2
TGCGCCAGCAGAGGTAGCGGGGGCTATGAGCAGTTCTTC	CASRGSGGYEQFF	TRBJ2-1	TRBV5-1	NA	TRBD2
TGCAGTGCTGGCCCCGACTCTGCCTCTAATGAGCAGTTCTTC	CSAGPDSASNEQFF	TRBJ2-1	TRBV20-1	many	NA
TGTGCCAGCAGTCAAGCGACCGGGTCCCCCTACGAGCAGTACTTC	CASSQATGSPYEQYF	TRBJ2-7	TRBV3-1	many	NA
TGCGCCAGCAGCTTGTCTTCGGACTCACCCCTCCACTTT	CASSLSSDSPLHF	TRBJ1-6	TRBV5-1	NA	NA
TGTGCCAGCAGCCCCGCGGGGGGTGACACAGATACGCAGTATTTT	CASSPAGGDTDTQYF	TRBJ2-3	TRBV9	NA	TRBD2
TGTGCCAGCAGTGGGGACAGCGGGGATGTGGAGACCCAGTACTTC	CASSGDSGDVETQYF	TRBJ2-5	TRBV12-3/TRBV12-4	NA	NA
TGTGCCAGCAGCTCGGGACTAGCGGACTCCTACAATGAGCAGTTCTTC	CASSSGLADSYNEQFF	TRBJ2-1	TRBV7-9	few	TRBD2
TGTGCCAGCAGTCTCGTGGACAGGGATTCACCCCTCCACTTT	CASSLVDRDSPLHF	TRBJ1-6	TRBV3-1	few	TRBD1
TGTGCCAGCAGTTACGGGCCTAGCGGGAGCTCCTACGAGCAGTACTTC	CASSYGPSGSSYEQYF	TRBJ2-7	TRBV6-5	few	TRBD2
TGTGCCAGCAGTTTGGCCGGACAACCGAACACTGAAGCTTTCTTT	CASSLAGQPNTEAFF	TRBJ1-1	TRBV12-3/TRBV12-4	few	NA
TGCAGCGTTGTTGAGGGATTGAACACTGAAGCTTTCTTT	CSVVEGLNTEAFF	TRBJ1-1	TRBV29-1	many	NA
TGTGCCAGCAGCCAAGGCTGGACAGCTCGGACCGGGGAGCTGTTTTTT	CASSQGWTARTGELFF	TRBJ2-2	TRBV3-1	many	NA
TGCTGCGCCGATTTCAGGGACGGAAACACCATATATTTT	CCADFRDGNTIYF	TRBJ1-3	TRBV7-9	many	NA
TGTGCCACCAGTGGGGAGGCAGGGGCCGCTACCGGGGAGCTGTTTTTT	CATSGEAGAATGELFF	TRBJ2-2	TRBV24-1	few	NA
TGCAGTGTCATAAACGGGGGACAAGAGACCCAGTACTTC	CSVINGGQETQYF	TRBJ2-5	TRBV20-1	NA	NA